Below are 6 T cell receptor beta chains sequenced from a single sample in a study of shared clonotypes between healthy human individuals (dated by TCRdb to the early 2020s). Library method: the immunoSEQ multiplex PCR assay. TCRdb mirrors the immuneACCESS table, restricted to in-frame sequences. Some clones are absent from its copies; in checked studies, under half trace to an unresolved V gene, and the reason for the others is unknown. For this sample there are more than 900,000 clones; about 84% appear just once. Together, the top ten hold roughly 0.55% of the sample. Sequencing used memory CD4+ T cells from PBMCs. The cell subset or site label here, explained by the study, means: CD45RA-negative fraction. The source of these receptors is a man aged 18 to 29 in good health. Some clones in this sample may be carry-over from other donors' samples.

The chain is built from TRBV5-1 and TRBJ2-7, with TRBD1 matching 10 bases. Trimming cost V 6 bases and J 0 bases; bases outside gene matches: 12. CDR3 size: 17 residues. CDR1 and CDR2 (germline): SGHRS, YFSETQ. The CDR3 loop is CASNPGQGSSSSYEQYF. The DNA for the CDR3 is TGCGCCAGCAACCCGGGACAGGGGTCTTCAAGCTCCTACGAGCAGTACTTC.

The rearrangement links TRBV28 to TRBJ2-3, with D unclear. Germline CDR1 and CDR2: MDHEN and SYDVKM. The CDR3 consists of 12 residues. The V and J ends lost 8 bases and 5 bases respectively, with 11 bases between them. Here the CDR3 DNA reads TGTGCCAGCGGACGGAGTGGAGATACGCAGTATTTT. It translates to CASGRSGDTQYF.

This rearrangement joins TRBV28 to TRBJ1-1; D call uncertain. This CDR3 region has 14 residues. The V and J ends lost 3 bases and 4 bases respectively, with 12 bases between them. In germline, CDR1 is MDHEN, CDR2 SYDVKM. Here the CDR3 DNA reads TGTGCCAGCAGTTTTGGAAAGTCTGGCACTGAAGCTTTCTTT. As protein: CASSFGKSGTEAFF.

This clone was seen a few times. This chain connects TRBV5-6 to TRBJ1-4; tentative D call: TRBD1 (5 bases). Germline V gives CDR1 SGHDT, CDR2 YYEEEE. The CDR3 has 15 residues. The V end was cut by 3 bases, the J end by 3 bases, with 12 bases between. CDR3: CASSSFGGSNEKLFF. CDR3 bases: TGTGCCAGCAGCTCCTTTGGGGGATCTAATGAAAAACTGTTTTTT.

In DNA form, the CDR3 reads TGTGCCTGGAGTATCTGGGGGGAGTACACTGAAGCTTTCTTT. Residues: CAWSIWGEYTEAFF. The gene calls are TRBV30 and TRBJ1-1, with D perhaps TRBD1 (5 bases). CDR3 size: 14 residues. The V and J ends lost 2 bases and 3 bases respectively, with 13 bases between them. The germline CDR1 and CDR2 sequences are GTSNPN and SVGIG (reference sequence).

The genes are TRBV4-3 and TRBJ2-1, with 9 bases identical to TRBD2. CDR3 length equals 15 residues. J lost 8 bases, V lost 4 bases, and 9 bases had no gene match. The germline gives CDR1 LGHNA, CDR2 YSLEER. CDR3 sequence: CASSPRGASGDEQFF. The CDR3 DNA sequence: TGCGCCAGCAGCCCTAGAGGGGCTAGCGGGGATGAGCAGTTCTTC.